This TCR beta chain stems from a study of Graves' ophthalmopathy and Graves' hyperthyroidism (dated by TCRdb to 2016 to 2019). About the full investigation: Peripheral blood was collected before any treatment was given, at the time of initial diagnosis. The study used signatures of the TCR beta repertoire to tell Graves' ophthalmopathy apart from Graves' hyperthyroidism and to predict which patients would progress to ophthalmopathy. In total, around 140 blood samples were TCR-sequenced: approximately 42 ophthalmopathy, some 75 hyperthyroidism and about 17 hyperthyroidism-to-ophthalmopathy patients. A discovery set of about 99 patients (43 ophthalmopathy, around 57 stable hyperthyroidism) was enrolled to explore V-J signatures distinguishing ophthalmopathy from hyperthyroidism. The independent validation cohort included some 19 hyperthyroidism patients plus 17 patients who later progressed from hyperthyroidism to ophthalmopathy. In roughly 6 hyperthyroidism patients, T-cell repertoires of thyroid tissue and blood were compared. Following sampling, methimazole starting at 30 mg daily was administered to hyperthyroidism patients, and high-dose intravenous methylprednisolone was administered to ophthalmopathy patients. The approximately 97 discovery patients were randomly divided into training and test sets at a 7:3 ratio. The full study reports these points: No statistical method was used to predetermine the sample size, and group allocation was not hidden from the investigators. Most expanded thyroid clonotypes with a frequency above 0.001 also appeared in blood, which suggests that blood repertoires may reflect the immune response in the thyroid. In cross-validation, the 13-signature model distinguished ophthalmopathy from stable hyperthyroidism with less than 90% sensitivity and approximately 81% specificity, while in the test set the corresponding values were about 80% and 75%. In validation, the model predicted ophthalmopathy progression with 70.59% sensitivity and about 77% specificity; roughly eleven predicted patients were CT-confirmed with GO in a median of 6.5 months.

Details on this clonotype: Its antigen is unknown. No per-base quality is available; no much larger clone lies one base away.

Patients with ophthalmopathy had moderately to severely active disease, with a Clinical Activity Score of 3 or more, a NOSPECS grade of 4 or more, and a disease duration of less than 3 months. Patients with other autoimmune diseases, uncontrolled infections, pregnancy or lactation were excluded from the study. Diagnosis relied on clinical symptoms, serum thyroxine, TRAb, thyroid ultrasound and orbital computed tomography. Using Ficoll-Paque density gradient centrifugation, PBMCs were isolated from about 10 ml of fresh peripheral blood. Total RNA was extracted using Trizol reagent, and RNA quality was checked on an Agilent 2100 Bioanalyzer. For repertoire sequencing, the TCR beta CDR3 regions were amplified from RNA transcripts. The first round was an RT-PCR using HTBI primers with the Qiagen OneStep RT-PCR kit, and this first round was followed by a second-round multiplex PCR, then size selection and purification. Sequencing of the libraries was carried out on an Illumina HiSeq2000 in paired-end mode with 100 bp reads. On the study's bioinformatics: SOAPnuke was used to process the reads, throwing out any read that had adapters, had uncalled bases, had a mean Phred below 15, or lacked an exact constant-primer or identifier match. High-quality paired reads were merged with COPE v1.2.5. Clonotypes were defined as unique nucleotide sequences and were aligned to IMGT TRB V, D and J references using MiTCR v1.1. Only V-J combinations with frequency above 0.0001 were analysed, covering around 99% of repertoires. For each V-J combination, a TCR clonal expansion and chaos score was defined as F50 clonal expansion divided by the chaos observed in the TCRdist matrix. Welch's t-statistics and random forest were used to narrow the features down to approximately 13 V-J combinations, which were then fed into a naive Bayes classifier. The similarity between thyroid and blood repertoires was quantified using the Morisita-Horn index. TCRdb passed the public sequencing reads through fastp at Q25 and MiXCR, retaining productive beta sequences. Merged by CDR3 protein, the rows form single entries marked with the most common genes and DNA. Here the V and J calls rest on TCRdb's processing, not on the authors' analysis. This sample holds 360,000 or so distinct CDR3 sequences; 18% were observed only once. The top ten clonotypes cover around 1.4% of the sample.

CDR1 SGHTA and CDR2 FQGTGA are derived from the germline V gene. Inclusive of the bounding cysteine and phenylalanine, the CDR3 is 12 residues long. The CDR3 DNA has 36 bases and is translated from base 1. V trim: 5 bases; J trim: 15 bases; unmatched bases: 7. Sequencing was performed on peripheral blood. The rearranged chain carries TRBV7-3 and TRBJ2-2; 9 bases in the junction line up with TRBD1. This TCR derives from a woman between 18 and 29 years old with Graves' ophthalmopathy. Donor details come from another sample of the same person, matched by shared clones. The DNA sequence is TGTGCCAGCAGCGATACCGGGACAGGGTTGTTTTTT. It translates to CASSDTGTGLFF.